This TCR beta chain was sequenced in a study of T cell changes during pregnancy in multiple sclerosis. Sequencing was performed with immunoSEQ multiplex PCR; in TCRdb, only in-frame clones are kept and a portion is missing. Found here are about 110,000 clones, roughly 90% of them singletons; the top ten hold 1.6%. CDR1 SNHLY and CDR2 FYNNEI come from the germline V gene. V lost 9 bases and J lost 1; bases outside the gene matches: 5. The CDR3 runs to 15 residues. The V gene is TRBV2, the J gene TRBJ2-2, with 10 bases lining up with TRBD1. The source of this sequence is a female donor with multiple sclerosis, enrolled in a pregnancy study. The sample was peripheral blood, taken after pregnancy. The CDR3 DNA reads TGTGCCAGTAGCCGGGACAGGGGGAACACCGGGGAGCTGTTTTTT. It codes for CASSRDRGNTGELFF.